A single sample is the source of the 10 T cell receptor beta chains below, sequenced in a study of shared clonotypes between healthy human individuals. TCRdb's table, derived via immunoSEQ multiplex PCR, lists solely in-frame clones and lacks some. Here the sample spans about 110,000 clones, around 68% being singletons. Sequences were obtained from memory CD8+ T cells sorted from blood. Documented subset: CD45RO+ cells pooled with CCR7-negative TemRA cells. The receptors shown here come from a woman in her twenties or thirties in good health.

The rearrangement joins TRBV2 to TRBJ1-1; D remains unclear. There are 13 residues in the CDR3. CDR1 and CDR2 from the germline V gene are SNHLY and FYNNEI. Deletions cut 7 bases from V and 3 bases from J, with 12 bases between. Written as DNA, the CDR3 is TGTGCCAGCACAGGCCTCGAACACACTGAAGCTTTCTTT. It translates to CASTGLEHTEAFF.

The rearrangement uses TRBV15 and TRBJ1-2, with D perhaps TRBD1 (6 bases). The ends were cut back, 3 bases at V and 4 bases at J, with 12 bases in the middle. Germline V CDR1 and CDR2: LNHNV, YYDKDF (reference sequence). The CDR3 loop spans 14 amino acids. In DNA, the CDR3 is TGTGCCACCAGCAGCCGGGACACCCGCTATGGCTACACCTTC. It encodes CATSSRDTRYGYTF.

The chain's CDR3 is CASSLAGLAGANEQFF. The DNA of the CDR3 is TGTGCCAGCAGCTTAGCGGGACTAGCGGGGGCCAATGAGCAGTTCTTC. The chain uses TRBV7-9 and TRBJ2-1, with 14 bases lining up with TRBD2. The CDR3 totals 16 residues. Germline V CDR1 and CDR2: SEHNR, FQNEAQ (reference sequence). The V segment lost 0 bases and the J segment 6 bases; nucleotides outside the gene matches: 1.

The V and J genes are TRBV23-1 and TRBJ2-7; no firm D call. TRBV23-1 falls under the ORF class, with uncertain function. The CDR3 is made up of 11 amino acids. Deletions cut 4 bases from V and 5 bases from J, with 6 bases between. CDR3 sequence: CASSPSNEQYF. The CDR3 DNA reads TGCGCCAGCAGTCCCAGTAACGAGCAGTACTTC.

The count of this clone is one. This chain uses TRBV18 with TRBJ2-7; 7 nucleotides match TRBD1. The CDR3 is 17 amino acids. After removal of 2 bases from V and 5 bases from J, the junction contained 15 bases not matched to a gene. Germline CDR1 and CDR2: KGHSH and LQKENI. The CDR3 DNA is TGTGCCAGCTCACCAAACAGGGGACGGACGCGAGCGGACGAGCAGTACTTC. This gives the protein CASSPNRGRTRADEQYF.

In this sample, this clone turned up many times. Other DNA sequences in the sample encode the same CDR3. The V call is TRBV27, the J call TRBJ2-1; the match to TRBD2 covers 12 bases. The CDR3 is 15 amino acids. V was clipped by 5 bases and J by 4 bases; unmatched bases: 3. The germline gives CDR1 MNHEY, CDR2 SMNVEV (reference sequence). In DNA form, the CDR3 reads TGTGCCAGCAGTATGACTAGCGGGAGTTACAATGAGCAGTTCTTC. Translation: CASSMTSGSYNEQFF.

Turning to this clone: It differs at one base from a far larger clone, so likely a read error. The V and J genes are TRBV7-9 and TRBJ1-2, with 8 bases lining up with TRBD1. Looked up from germline, CDR1 is SEHNR and CDR2 is FQNEAQ (reference sequence). The CDR3 contains 13 residues. The V gene end was trimmed by 5 bases and the J gene end by 8 bases; junction bases not matched to a gene: 7. The chain's CDR3 is CASSVGTGGGYTF. CDR3 sequence (DNA): TGTGCCAGCAGCGTCGGGACAGGAGGAGGCTACACCTTC.

The V and J genes are TRBV5-6 and TRBJ2-7; D tentatively fits TRBD1 or TRBD2 (6 bases each). In germline, CDR1 is SGHDT, CDR2 YYEEEE. Trimming took 3 bases from V and 6 from J, leaving 25 bases between them. The CDR3 has 17 amino acids. The CDR3 spells CASSWNWGPAGRREQYF. DNA for the CDR3: TGTGCCAGCAGCTGGAATTGGGGGCCGGCCGGGAGACGCGAGCAGTACTTC.

This clone was detected only once. A much larger clone is a single base away; this may be a read error. V gene TRBV5-4 combines with J gene TRBJ2-7; D is unclear. V lost 2 bases, J lost 2 bases, and 5 bases lay in between. Per germline, CDR1 SGHNT and CDR2 YYREEE (reference sequence). The CDR3 has 12 residues. CDR3 protein: CASSFGPYEQYF. CDR3 DNA: TGTGCCAGCAGCTTCGGACCCTACGAGCAGTACTTC.

The genes are TRBV5-1 and TRBJ2-2; 8 bases fit TRBD2. Germline CDR1 is SGHRS and CDR2 is YFSETQ. CDR3 size: 17 residues. Unmatched junction bases numbered 13, after V lost 7 bases and J lost 2 bases. As DNA, the CDR3 is TGCGCCAGCTCCATGACTGGGGCGGGAGGTAACACCGGGGAGCTGTTTTTT. It yields the protein CASSMTGAGGNTGELFF.